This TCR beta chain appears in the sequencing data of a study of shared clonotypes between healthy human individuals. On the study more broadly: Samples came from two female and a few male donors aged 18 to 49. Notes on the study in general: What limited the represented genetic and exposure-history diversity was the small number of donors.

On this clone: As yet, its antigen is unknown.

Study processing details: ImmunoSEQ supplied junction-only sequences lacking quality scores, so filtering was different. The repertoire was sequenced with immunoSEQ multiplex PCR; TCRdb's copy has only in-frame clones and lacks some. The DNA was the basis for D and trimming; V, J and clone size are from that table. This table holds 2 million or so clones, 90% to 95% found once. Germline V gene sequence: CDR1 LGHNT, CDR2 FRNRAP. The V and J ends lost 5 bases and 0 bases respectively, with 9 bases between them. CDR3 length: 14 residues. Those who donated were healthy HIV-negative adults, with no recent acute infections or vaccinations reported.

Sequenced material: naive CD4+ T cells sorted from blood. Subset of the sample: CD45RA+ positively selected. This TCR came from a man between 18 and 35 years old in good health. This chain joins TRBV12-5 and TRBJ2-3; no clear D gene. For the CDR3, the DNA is TGTGCTAGTGGTGCACAGACCAGCACAGATACGCAGTATTTT. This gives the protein CASGAQTSTDTQYF.